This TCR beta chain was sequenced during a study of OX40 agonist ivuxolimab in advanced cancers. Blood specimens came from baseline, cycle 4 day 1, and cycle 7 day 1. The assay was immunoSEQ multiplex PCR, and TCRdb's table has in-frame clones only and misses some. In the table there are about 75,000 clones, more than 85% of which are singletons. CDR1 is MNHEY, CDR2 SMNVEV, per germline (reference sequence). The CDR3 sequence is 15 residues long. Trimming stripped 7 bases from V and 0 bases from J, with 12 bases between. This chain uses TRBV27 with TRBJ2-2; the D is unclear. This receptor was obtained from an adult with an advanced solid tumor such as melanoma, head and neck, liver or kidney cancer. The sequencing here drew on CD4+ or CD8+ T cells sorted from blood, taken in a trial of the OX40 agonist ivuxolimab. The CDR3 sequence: CASTPRATNTGELFF. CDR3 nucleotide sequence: TGTGCCAGCACCCCGCGTGCCACGAACACCGGGGAGCTGTTTTTT.